The 8 T cell receptor beta chains below all came from one sample that was sequenced in a study of CD8+ T cells in alopecia areata (dated by TCRdb to the late 2010s). According to the study, the label for this sample's time point signals: 24 weeks on oral tofacitinib. Interpreted using the paper, the treatment or condition label stands for: oral pan-JAK inhibitor, 5-10 mg twice daily. The library was prepared using the immunoSEQ multiplex PCR assay. RNA was extracted from all samples and reverse transcribed into cDNA, which served as template for TCR sequencing. As stored in TCRdb, this immuneACCESS dataset retains in-frame rearrangements with V and J assigned. A fraction of the clones does not appear; measured against another copy, unresolved V genes explain less than half of the discrepancy, and the remainder lacks a known reason. The sample has over 150,000 clones on record, about 60% of them singletons. The ten top clones hold roughly 13% of the sample.

This specimen was CD8+ T cells sorted from blood, taken at week 24, from a patient treated with tofacitinib. These receptors all stem from a human donor with alopecia areata.

The chain couples TRBV4-1 to TRBJ2-7; no clear D. The V end lost 2 bases, the J end lost 2 bases, and 13 bases lay between the germline ends. Germline V lookup: CDR1 MGHRA, CDR2 YSYEKL. The CDR3 loop spans 15 amino acids. The CDR3 DNA reads as TGCGCCAGCAGCCAATATTACATGGGCCCCTACGAGCAGTACTTC. Translating gives CASSQYYMGPYEQYF.

This chain uses TRBV15 with TRBJ2-1; either TRBD1 or TRBD2 may fit D (7 bases each). The CDR3 spans 13 residues. The V end was cut by 3 bases, the J end by 15 bases, with 18 bases between. From germline, CDR1 is LNHNV and CDR2 YYDKDF (reference sequence). The CDR3 here is CATSRADREGLFF. As DNA, the CDR3 is TGTGCCACCAGCAGGGCCGACAGGGAGGGGCTGTTCTTC.

The V and J genes are TRBV20-1 and TRBJ2-1; D remains unclear. Between the trimmed V and J ends, which lost 0 bases and 13 bases, there was a span of 1 base. Per the germline V gene, CDR1 is DFQATT and CDR2 is SNEGSKA (reference sequence). CDR3 length: 8 amino acids. The CDR3 here is CSARDQFF. The CDR3 DNA reads as TGCAGTGCTAGAGACCAGTTCTTC.

This sequence joins TRBV9 and TRBJ2-1; 9 nucleotides line up with TRBD2. The CDR3 loop spans 15 amino acids. With V trimmed by 4 bases and J by 4 bases, 6 bases remained unmatched. Looked up from germline, CDR1 is SGDLS and CDR2 is YYNGEE. Written as DNA, the CDR3 is TGTGCCAGCAGCCTTAGCGGGGGAACATACAATGAGCAGTTCTTC. Translated, it gives CASSLSGGTYNEQFF. Together with reference TRBV9 and TRBJ2-1, the CDR3 gives the full variable domain: DSGVTQTPKHLITATGQRVTLRCSPRSGDLSVYWYQQSLDQGLQFLIQYYNGEERAKGNILERFSAQQFPDLHSELNLSSLELGDSALYFCASSLSGGTYNEQFFGPGTRLTVL.

This chain joins TRBV6-1 and TRBJ1-2; 10 bases map to TRBD1. The trim removed 10 bases at V and 3 bases at J, leaving 5 bases unmatched. The CDR3 has 13 residues. The V gene's germline CDR1 is MNHNS and CDR2 SASEGT. The CDR3 region is CATLDRGYYGYTF. The CDR3 coding sequence is TGTGCCACCCTGGACAGGGGGTACTATGGCTACACCTTC.

This clone was seen a handful of times. The chain has TRBV10-3 and TRBJ2-6; 7 positions agree with TRBD1. V dropped 10 bases and J dropped 0; count of bases not matched to a gene: 6. There are 15 residues in the CDR3. The V gene's germline CDR1 is ENHRY and CDR2 SYGVKD. CDR3 bases: TGTGCCACCTTGGGACAGCCCTCTGGGGCCAACGTCCTGACTTTC. This codes for CATLGQPSGANVLTF.

This clone was observed once. This chain connects TRBV27 to TRBJ1-4, with D maybe TRBD1 (6 bases). Germline loops: CDR1 MNHEY, CDR2 SMNVEV (reference sequence). Deletions cut 11 bases from V and 1 base from J, with 11 bases between. The CDR3 is 13 residues long. CDR3 in amino acids: CAFPRGTNEKLFF. The CDR3 coding sequence is TGTGCCTTCCCCAGGGGAACTAATGAAAAACTGTTTTTT.

The V and J genes are TRBV2 and TRBJ1-1; 7 bases are a match to TRBD1. V shed 4 bases, J shed 3 bases, and the junction held 8 bases outside the gene matches. The CDR3 is 15 residues long. Germline-derived CDR1 and CDR2 are SNHLY and FYNNEI. The CDR3 DNA is TGTGCCAGCAGTGGTACAGGGCAGGGGGACACTGAAGCTTTCTTT. Amino acids: CASSGTGQGDTEAFF.